This T cell receptor beta chain was identified during a study of shared clonotypes between healthy human individuals. Study-level results: Non-shared clonotypes displayed generation probabilities falling below those of clonotypes present in all four donors. Approximately 5% was the fraction of naive CD4 clonotypes found shared across a few donors. In this cohort, only blood was sampled, and tissue repertoires likely differ.

TCRdb's copy holds only in-frame clones and misses some; the assay was immunoSEQ multiplex PCR. This sample yields more than 1.2 million clones, of which about 98.5% are seen a single time; roughly 0.35% belongs to the top ten. Losses at the gene ends were 4 bases for V and 2 bases for J; bases not matched to a gene: 3. Germline values: CDR1 LNHNV, CDR2 YYDKDF (reference sequence). This CDR3 comprises 14 residues. Turning to this clone: Its antigen is still unknown.

Sequencing was carried out using naive CD4+ T cells sorted from blood. This sample's subset: CD45RA+ positively selected. The origin of this receptor is a man younger than 40 in good health. The chain links TRBV15 to TRBJ2-7; 9 bases map to TRBD2. The CDR3: CATSNGLATYEQYF. The CDR3 region has the DNA TGTGCCACCAGCAACGGACTAGCGACCTACGAGCAGTACTTC.